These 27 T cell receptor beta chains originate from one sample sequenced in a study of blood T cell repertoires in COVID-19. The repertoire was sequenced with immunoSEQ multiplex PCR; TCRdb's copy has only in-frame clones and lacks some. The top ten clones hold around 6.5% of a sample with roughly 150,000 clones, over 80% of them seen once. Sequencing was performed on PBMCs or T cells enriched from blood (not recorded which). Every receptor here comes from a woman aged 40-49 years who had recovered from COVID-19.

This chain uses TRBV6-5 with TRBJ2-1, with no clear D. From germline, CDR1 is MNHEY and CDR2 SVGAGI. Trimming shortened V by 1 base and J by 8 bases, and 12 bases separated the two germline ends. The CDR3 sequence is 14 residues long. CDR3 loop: CASSYLHTIDEQFF. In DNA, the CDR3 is TGTGCCAGCAGTTACTTACATACGATCGATGAGCAGTTCTTC.

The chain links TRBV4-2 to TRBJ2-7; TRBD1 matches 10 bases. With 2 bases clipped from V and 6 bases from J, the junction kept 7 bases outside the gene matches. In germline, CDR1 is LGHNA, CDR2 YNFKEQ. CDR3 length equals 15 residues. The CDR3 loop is CASSQSDRGRSEQYF. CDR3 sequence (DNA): TGTGCCAGCAGCCAATCCGACAGGGGGCGAAGCGAGCAGTACTTC.

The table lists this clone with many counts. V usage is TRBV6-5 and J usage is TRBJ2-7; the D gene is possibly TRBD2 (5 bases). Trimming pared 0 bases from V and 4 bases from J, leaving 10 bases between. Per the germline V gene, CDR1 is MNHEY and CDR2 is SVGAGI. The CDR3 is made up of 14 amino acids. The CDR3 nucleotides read TGTGCCAGCAGTTACTCTGCCCCGGGGTACGAGCAGTACTTC. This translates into CASSYSAPGYEQYF.

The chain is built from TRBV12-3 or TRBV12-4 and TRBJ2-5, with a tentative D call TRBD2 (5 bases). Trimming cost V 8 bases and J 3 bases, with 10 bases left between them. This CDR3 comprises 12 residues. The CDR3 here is CASRGLEETQYF. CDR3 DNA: TGTGCCAGCCGAGGGCTGGAAGAGACCCAGTACTTC.

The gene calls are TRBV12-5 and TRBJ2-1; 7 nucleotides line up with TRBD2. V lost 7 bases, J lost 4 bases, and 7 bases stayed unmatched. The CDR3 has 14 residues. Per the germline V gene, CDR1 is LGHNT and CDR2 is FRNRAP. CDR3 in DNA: TGTGCTAGTGCCCGGGGGGTAGGGTACAATGAGCAGTTCTTC. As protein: CASARGVGYNEQFF.

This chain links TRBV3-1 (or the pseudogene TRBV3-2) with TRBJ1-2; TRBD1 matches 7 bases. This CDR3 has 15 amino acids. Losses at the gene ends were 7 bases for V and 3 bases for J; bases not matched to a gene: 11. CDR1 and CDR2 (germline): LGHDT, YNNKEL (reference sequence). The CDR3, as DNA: TGTGCCAGCACCCCATACAAGGGGGCGGACTATGGCTACACCTTC. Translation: CASTPYKGADYGYTF.

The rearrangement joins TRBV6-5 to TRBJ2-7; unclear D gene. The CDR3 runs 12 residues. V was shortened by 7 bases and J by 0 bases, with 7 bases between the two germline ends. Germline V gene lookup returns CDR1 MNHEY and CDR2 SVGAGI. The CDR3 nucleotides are TGTGCCAGCAAGCCTAGCTCCTACGAGCAGTACTTC. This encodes CASKPSSYEQYF.

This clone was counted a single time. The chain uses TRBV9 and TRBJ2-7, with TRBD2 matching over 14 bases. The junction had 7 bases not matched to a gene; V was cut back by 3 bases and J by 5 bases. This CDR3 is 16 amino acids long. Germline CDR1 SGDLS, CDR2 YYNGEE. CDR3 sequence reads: CASSASGLAGADEQYF. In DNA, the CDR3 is TGTGCCAGCAGCGCTTCGGGACTAGCGGGAGCGGACGAGCAGTACTTC. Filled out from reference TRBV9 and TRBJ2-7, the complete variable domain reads DSGVTQTPKHLITATGQRVTLRCSPRSGDLSVYWYQQSLDQGLQFLIQYYNGEERAKGNILERFSAQQFPDLHSELNLSSLELGDSALYFCASSASGLAGADEQYFGPGTRLTVT.

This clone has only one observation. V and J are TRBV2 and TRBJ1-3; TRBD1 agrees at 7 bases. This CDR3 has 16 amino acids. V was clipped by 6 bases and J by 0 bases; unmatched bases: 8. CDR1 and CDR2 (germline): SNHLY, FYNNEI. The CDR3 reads CASRPDRRYSGNTIYF. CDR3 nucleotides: TGTGCCAGCAGACCGGACAGGCGATACTCTGGAAACACCATATATTTT.

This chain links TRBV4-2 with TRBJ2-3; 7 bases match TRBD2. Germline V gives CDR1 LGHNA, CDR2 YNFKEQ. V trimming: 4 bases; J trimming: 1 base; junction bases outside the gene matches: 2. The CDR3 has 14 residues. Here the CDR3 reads CASSPSGGTDTQYF. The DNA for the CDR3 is TGTGCCAGCAGCCCAAGCGGGGGCACAGATACGCAGTATTTT.

The chain's CDR3 is CASSLRGSDTQYF. For the CDR3, the DNA is TGTGCCAGCAGTCTCAGGGGGAGCGATACGCAGTATTTT. The rearrangement links TRBV28 to TRBJ2-3; 7 bases are shared with TRBD1. CDR3 size: 13 residues. Germline V gene lookup returns CDR1 MDHEN and CDR2 SYDVKM. V shed 5 bases, J shed 6 bases, and the junction held 5 bases outside the gene matches.

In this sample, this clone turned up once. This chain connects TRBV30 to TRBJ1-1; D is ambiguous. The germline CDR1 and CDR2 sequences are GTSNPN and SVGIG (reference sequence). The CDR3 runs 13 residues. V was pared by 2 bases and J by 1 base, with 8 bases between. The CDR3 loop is CAWSSGKNTEAFF. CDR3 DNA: TGTGCCTGGAGTTCCGGGAAGAACACTGAAGCTTTCTTT.

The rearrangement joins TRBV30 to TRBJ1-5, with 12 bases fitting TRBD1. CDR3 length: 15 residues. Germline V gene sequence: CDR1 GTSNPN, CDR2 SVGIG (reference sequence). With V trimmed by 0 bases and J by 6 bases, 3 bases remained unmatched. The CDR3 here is CAWSVGTGGAQPQHF. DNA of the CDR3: TGTGCCTGGAGTGTCGGGACAGGGGGCGCTCAGCCCCAGCATTTT.

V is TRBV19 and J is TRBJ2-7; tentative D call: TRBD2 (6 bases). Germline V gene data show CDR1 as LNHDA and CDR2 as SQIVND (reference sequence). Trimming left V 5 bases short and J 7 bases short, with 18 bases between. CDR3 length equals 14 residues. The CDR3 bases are TGTGCCAGTAGTCCCCAGGCAGGGACTGTGGAGCAGTACTTC. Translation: CASSPQAGTVEQYF.

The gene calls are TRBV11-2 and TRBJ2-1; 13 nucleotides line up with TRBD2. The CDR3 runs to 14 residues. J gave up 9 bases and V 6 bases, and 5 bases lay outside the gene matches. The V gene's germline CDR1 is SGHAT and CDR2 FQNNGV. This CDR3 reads CASRKLAGGVEQFF. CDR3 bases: TGTGCCAGCAGGAAACTAGCGGGGGGGGTTGAGCAGTTCTTC.

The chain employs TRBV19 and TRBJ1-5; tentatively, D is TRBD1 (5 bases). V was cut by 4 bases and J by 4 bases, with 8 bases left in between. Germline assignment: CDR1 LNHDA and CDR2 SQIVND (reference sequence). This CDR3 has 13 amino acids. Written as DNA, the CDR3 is TGTGCCAGTAGTAGAGACAGAAATCAGCCCCAGCATTTT. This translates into CASSRDRNQPQHF.

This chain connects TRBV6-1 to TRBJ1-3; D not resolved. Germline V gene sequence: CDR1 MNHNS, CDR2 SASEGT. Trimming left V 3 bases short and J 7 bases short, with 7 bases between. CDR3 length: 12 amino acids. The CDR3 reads CASSDASNTIYF. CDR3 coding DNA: TGTGCCAGCAGTGACGCGTCGAACACCATATATTTT.

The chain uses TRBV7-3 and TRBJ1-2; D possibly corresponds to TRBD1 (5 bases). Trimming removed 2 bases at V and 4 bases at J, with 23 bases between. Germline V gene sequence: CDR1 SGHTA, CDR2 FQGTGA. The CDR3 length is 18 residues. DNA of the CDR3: TGTGCCAGCAGCTTACTAGGGTACGCGACAGAGACTGCCTATGGCTACACCTTC. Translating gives CASSLLGYATETAYGYTF.

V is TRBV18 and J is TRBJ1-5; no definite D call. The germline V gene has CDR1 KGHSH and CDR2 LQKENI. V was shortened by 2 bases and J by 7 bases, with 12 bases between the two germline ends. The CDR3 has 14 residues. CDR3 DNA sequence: TGTGCCAGCTCACCATCGGGGTTAGGGCAGCCCCAGCATTTT. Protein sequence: CASSPSGLGQPQHF.

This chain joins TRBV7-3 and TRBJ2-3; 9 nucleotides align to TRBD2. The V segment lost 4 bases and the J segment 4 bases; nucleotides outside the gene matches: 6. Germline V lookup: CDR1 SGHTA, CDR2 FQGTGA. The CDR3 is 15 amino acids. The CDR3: CASSWASGNADTQYF. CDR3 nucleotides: TGTGCCAGCAGCTGGGCTAGCGGGAACGCAGATACGCAGTATTTT.

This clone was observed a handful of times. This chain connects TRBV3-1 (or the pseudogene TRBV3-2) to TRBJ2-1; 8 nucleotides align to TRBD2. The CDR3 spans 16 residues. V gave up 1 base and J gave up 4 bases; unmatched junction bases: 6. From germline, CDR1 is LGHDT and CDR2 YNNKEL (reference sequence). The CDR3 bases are TGTGCCAGCAGCCAAGGGGCCGGGGGGGTATACAATGAGCAGTTCTTC. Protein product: CASSQGAGGVYNEQFF.

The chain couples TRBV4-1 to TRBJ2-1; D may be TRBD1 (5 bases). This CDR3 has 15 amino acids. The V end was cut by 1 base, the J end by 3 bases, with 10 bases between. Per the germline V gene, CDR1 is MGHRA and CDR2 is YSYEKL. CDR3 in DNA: TGCGCCAGCAGCCAAGTAGAGACAGTCTACAATGAGCAGTTCTTC. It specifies CASSQVETVYNEQFF.

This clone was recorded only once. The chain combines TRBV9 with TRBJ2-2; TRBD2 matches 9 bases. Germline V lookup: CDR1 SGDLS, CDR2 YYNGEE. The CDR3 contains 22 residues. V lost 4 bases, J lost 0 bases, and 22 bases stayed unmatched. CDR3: CASSTPKNPLAGDSANTGELFF. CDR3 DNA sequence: TGTGCCAGCAGCACACCGAAAAATCCCTTAGCGGGAGATTCCGCGAACACCGGGGAGCTGTTTTTT.

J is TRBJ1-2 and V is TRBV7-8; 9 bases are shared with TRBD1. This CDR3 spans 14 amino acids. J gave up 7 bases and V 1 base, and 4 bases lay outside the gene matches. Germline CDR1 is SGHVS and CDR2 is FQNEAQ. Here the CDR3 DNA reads TGTGCCAGCAGCTTAGGGGACAGGGTTACTGGCTACACCTTC. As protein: CASSLGDRVTGYTF.

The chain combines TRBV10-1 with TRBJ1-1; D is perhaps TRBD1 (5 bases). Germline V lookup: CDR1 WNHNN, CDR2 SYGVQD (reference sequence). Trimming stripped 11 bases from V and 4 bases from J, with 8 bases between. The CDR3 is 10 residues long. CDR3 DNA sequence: TGCGCCGCGGGGGGCACTGAAGCTTTCTTT. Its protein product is CAAGGTEAFF.

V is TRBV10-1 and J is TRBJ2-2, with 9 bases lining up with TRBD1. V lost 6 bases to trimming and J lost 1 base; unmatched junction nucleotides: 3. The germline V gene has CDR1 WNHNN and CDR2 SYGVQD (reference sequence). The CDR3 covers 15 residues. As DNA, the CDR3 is TGCGCCAGCAGAACAGGGGGCCTGAACACCGGGGAGCTGTTTTTT. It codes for CASRTGGLNTGELFF.

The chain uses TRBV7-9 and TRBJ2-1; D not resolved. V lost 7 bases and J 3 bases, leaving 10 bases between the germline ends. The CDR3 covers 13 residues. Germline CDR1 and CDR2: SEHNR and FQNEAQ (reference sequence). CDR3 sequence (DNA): TGTGCCAGCACGAGAACTAACTACAATGAGCAGTTCTTC. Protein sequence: CASTRTNYNEQFF.